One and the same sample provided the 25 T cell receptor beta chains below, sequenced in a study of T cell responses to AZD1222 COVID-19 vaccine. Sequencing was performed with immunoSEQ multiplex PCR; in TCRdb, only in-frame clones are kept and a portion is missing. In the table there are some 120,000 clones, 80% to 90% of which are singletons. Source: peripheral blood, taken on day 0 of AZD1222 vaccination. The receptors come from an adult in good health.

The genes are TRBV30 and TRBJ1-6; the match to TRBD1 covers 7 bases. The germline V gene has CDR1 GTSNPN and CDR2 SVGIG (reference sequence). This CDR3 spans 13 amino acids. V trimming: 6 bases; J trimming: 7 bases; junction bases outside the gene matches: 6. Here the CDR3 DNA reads TGTGCCTGCTCGACAGGGTCCAATTCACCCCTCCACTTT. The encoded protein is CACSTGSNSPLHF.

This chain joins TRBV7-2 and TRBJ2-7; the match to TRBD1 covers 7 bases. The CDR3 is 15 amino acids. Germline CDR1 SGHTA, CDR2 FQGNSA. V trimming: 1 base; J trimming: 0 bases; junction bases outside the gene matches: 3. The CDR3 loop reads CASSLGTGSSYEQYF. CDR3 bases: TGTGCCAGCAGCTTAGGGACAGGTAGCTCCTACGAGCAGTACTTC.

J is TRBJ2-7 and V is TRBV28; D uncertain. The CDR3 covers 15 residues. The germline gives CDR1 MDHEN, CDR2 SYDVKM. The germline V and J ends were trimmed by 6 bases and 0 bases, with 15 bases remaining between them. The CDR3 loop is CASSTLGLSSYEQYF. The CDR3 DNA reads TGTGCCAGCAGCACCCTGGGTCTAAGCTCCTACGAGCAGTACTTC.

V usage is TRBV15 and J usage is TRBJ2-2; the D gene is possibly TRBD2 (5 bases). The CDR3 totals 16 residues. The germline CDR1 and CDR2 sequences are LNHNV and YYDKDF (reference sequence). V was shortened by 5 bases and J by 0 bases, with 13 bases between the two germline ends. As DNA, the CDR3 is TGTGCCACCAGCGGTGGAGGCAGCTCGAACACCGGGGAGCTGTTTTTT. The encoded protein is CATSGGGSSNTGELFF. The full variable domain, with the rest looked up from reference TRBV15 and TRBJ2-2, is DAMVIQNPRYQVTQFGKPVTLSCSQTLNHNVMYWYQQKSSQAPKLLFHYYDKDFNNEADTPDNFQSRRPNTSFCFLDIRSPGLGDTAMYLCATSGGGSSNTGELFFGEGSRLTVL.

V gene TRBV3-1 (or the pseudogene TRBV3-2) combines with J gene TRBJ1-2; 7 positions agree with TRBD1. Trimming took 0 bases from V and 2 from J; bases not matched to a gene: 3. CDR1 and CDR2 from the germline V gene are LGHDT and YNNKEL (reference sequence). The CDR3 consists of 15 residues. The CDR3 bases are TGTGCCAGCAGCCAAGAGGGACAGCTAAACTATGGCTACACCTTC. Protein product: CASSQEGQLNYGYTF.

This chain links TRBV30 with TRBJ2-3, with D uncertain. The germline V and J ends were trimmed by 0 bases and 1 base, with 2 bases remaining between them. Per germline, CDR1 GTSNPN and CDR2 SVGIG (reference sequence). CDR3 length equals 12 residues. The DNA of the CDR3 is TGTGCCTGGAGTGTGGGCACAGATACGCAGTATTTT. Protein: CAWSVGTDTQYF.

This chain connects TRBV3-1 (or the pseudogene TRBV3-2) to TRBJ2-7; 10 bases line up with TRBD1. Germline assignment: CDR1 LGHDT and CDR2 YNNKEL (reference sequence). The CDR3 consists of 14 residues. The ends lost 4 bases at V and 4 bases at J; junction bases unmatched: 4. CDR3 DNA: TGTGCCAGCAGCCCCGGGACAGGGGTATACGAGCAGTACTTC. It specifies CASSPGTGVYEQYF.

The CDR3 region has the DNA TGCGCCAGCAGCGGATCAGGGGGCACCTACGAGCAGTACTTC. It codes for CASSGSGGTYEQYF. The V and J genes are TRBV5-1 and TRBJ2-7; TRBD1 agrees at 8 bases. V lost 4 bases and J lost 2; bases outside the gene matches: 5. CDR1 and CDR2 (germline): SGHRS, YFSETQ. This CDR3 is 14 amino acids long.

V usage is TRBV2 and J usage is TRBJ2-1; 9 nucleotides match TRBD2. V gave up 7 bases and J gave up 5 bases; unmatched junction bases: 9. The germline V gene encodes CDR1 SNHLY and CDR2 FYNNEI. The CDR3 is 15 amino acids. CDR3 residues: CASMGGLAGNNEQFF. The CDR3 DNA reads TGTGCCAGCATGGGAGGGCTAGCGGGGAACAATGAGCAGTTCTTC. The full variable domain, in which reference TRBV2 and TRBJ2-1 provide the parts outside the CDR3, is EPEVTQTPSHQVTQMGQEVILRCVPISNHLYFYWYRQILGQKVEFLVSFYNNEISEKSEIFDDQFSVERPDGSNFTLKIRSTKLEDSAMYFCASMGGLAGNNEQFFGPGTRLTVL.

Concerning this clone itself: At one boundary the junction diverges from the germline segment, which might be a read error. CDR3 sequence reads: CASSLERDTQYF. CDR3 bases: TGTGCCAGCAGTTTGGAACGGGATACGCAGTATTTT. This chain connects TRBV5-4 to TRBJ2-3; D is unresolved. The CDR3 length is 12 residues. CDR1 and CDR2 from the germline V gene are SGHNT and YYREEE (reference sequence).

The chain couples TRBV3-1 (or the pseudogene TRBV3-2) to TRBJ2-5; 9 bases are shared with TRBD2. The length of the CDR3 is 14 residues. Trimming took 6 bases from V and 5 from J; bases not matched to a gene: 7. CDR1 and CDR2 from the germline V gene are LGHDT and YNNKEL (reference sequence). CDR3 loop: CASSLSGSGETQYF. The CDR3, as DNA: TGTGCCAGCAGTCTTAGCGGGAGCGGGGAGACCCAGTACTTC.

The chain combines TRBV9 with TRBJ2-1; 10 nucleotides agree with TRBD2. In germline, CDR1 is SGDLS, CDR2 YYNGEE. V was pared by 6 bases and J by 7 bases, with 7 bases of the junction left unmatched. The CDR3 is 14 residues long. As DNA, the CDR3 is TGTGCCAGCACCCCTAGCGGGAGTGGAAATGAGCAGTTCTTC. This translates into CASTPSGSGNEQFF.

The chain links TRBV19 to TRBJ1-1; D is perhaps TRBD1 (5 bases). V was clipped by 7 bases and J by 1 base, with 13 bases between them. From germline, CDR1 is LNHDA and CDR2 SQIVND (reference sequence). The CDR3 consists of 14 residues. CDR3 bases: TGTGCCAGTAAACAACAGGACTCGAACACTGAAGCTTTCTTT. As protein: CASKQQDSNTEAFF.

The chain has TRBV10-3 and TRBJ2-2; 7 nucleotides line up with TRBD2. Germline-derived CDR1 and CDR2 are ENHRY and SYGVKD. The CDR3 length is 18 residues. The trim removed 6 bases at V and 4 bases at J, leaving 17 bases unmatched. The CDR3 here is CAISSRTLRGGTTGELFF. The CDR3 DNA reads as TGTGCCATCAGCTCAAGGACGTTACGCGGGGGAACCACCGGGGAGCTGTTTTTT.

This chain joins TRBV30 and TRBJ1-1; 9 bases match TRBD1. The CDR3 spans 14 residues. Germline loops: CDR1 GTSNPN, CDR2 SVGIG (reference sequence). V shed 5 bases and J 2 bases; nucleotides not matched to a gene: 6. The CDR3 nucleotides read TGTGCCTGGTGGAGGGACAGGGCCAACACTGAAGCTTTCTTT. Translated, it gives CAWWRDRANTEAFF. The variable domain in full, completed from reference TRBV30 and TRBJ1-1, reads SQTIHQWPATLVQPVGSPLSLECTVEGTSNPNLYWYRQAAGRGLQLLFYSVGIGQISSEVPQNLSASRPQDRQFILSSKKLLLSDSGFYLCAWWRDRANTEAFFGQGTRLTVV.

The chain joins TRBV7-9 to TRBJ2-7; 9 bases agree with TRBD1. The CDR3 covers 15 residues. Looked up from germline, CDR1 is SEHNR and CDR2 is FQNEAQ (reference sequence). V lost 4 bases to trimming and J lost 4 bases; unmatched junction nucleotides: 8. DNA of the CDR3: TGTGCCAGCAGCTCCCCGGGACAGGGAGTTTACGAGCAGTACTTC. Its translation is CASSSPGQGVYEQYF.

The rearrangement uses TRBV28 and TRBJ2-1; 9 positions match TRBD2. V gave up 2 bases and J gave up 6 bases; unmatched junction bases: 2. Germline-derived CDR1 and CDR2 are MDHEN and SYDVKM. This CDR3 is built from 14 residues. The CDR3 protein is CASSLGLALNEQFF. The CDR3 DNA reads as TGTGCCAGCAGTTTAGGACTAGCGCTCAATGAGCAGTTCTTC. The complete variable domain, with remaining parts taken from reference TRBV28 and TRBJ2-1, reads DVKVTQSSRYLVKRTGEKVFLECVQDMDHENMFWYRQDPGLGLRLIYFSYDVKMKEKGDIPEGYSVSREKKERFSLILESASTNQTSMYLCASSLGLALNEQFFGPGTRLTVL.

The CDR3 here is CASRNQGPSYEQYF. In DNA form, the CDR3 reads TGTGCCAGTAGGAATCAGGGCCCTAGCTACGAGCAGTACTTC. V usage is TRBV2 and J usage is TRBJ2-7; D is perhaps TRBD1 (5 bases). Germline assignment: CDR1 SNHLY and CDR2 FYNNEI. Trimming cost V 9 bases and J 3 bases, with 18 bases left between them. This CDR3 comprises 14 residues.

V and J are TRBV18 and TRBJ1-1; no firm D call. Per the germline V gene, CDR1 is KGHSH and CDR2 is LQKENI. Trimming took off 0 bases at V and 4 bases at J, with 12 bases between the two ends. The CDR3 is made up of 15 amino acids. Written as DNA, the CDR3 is TGTGCCAGCTCACCACCGACCGGGAGAGGCACTGAAGCTTTCTTT. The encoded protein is CASSPPTGRGTEAFF.

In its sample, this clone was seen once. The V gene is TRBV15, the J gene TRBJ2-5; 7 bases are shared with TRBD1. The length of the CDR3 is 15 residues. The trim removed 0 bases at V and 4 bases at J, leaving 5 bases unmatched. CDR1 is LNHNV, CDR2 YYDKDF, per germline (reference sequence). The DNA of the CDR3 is TGTGCCACCAGCAGAGATCTTACAGGGGTAGAGACCCAGTACTTC. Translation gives CATSRDLTGVETQYF.

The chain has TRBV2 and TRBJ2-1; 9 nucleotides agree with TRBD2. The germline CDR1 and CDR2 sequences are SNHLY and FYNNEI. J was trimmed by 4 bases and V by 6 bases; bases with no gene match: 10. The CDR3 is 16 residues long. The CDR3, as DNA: TGTGCCAGCAGGCTAGCGGGGACGACACTTTACAATGAGCAGTTCTTC. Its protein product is CASRLAGTTLYNEQFF.

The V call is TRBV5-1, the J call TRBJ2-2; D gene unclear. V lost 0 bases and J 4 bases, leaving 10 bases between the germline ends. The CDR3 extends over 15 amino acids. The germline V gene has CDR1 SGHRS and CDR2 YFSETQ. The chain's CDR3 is CASSLDRVGTGELFF. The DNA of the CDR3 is TGCGCCAGCAGCTTGGATAGGGTGGGCACCGGGGAGCTGTTTTTT.

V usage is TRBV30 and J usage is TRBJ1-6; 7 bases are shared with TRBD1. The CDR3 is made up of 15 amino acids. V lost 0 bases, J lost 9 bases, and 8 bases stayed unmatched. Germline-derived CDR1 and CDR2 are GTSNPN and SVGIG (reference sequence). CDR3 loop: CAWSVEGALGSPLHF. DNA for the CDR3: TGTGCCTGGAGTGTAGAGGGGGCGCTTGGTTCACCCCTCCACTTT. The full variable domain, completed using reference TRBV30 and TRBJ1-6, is SQTIHQWPATLVQPVGSPLSLECTVEGTSNPNLYWYRQAAGRGLQLLFYSVGIGQISSEVPQNLSASRPQDRQFILSSKKLLLSDSGFYLCAWSVEGALGSPLHFGNGTRLTVT.

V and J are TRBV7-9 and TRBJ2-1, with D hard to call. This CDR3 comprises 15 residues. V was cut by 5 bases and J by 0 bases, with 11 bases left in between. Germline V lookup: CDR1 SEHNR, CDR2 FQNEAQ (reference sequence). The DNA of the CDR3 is TGTGCCAGCAGCCCTGGAGAGAGCTCCTACAATGAGCAGTTCTTC. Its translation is CASSPGESSYNEQFF.

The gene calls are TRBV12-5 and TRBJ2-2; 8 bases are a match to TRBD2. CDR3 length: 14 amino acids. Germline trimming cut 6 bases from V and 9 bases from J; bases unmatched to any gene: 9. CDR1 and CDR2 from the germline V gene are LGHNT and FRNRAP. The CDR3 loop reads CASGNSGSIRELFF. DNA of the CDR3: TGTGCTAGTGGGAACAGCGGGAGTATCCGGGAGCTGTTTTTT.